This T cell receptor beta chain comes out of a study of blood T cells in healthy people across ages. This clonotype was observed at least ten times. No antigen is known for it. With a J-beta primer mix and a sample-barcoded 5' primer, a second PCR ran about 6 to 11 cycles. Using its own MiXCR run on the 5' RACE reads, TCRdb lists one record per CDR3 protein. The data hold about 670,000 distinct CDR3 sequences, with 40% to 45% observed a single time. The CDR3 runs to 12 residues. Germline CDR1 is LGHNA and CDR2 is YSLEER. V shed 4 bases and J shed 4 bases, with 6 bases lying between them. Study-wide points: Naive T cell percentage showed a strong correlation with TCR beta diversity.

Sequencing was carried out using blood. The TCR comes from a man older than 75 in good health. The chain links TRBV4-3 to TRBJ2-3; D unclear. The CDR3 is CASSLHSDTQYF. The CDR3 DNA is TGCGCCAGCAGCCTCCACTCAGATACGCAGTATTTT.